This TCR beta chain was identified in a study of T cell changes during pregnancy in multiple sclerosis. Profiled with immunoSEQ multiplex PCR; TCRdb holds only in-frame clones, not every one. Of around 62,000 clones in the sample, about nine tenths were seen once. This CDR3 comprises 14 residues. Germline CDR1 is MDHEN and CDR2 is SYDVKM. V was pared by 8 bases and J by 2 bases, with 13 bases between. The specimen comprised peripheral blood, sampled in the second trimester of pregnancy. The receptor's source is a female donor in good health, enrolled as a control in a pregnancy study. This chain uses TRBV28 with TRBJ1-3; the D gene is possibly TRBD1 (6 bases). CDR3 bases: TGTGCCAGCCGTCCGGGACAAGCTGGAAACACCATATATTTT. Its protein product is CASRPGQAGNTIYF. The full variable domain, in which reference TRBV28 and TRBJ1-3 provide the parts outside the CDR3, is DVKVTQSSRYLVKRTGEKVFLECVQDMDHENMFWYRQDPGLGLRLIYFSYDVKMKEKGDIPEGYSVSREKKERFSLILESASTNQTSMYLCASRPGQAGNTIYFGEGSWLTVV.